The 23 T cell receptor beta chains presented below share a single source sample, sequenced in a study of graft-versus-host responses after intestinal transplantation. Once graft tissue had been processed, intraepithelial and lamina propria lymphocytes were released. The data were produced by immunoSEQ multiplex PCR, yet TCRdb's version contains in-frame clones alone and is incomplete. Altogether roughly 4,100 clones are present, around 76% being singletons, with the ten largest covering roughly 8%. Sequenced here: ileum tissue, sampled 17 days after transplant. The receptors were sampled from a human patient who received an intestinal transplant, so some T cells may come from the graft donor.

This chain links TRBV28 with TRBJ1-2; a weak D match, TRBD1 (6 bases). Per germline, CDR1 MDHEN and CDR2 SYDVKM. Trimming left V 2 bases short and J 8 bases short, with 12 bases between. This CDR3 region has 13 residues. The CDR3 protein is CASSLGAGEGYTF. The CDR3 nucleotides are TGTGCCAGCAGTTTAGGGGCAGGGGAGGGCTACACCTTC.

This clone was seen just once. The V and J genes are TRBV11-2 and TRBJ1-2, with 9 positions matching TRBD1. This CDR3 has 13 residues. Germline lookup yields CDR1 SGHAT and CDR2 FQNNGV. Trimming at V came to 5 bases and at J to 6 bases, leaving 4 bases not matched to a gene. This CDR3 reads CASSQQGADGYTF. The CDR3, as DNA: TGTGCCAGCAGCCAACAGGGGGCCGATGGCTACACCTTC.

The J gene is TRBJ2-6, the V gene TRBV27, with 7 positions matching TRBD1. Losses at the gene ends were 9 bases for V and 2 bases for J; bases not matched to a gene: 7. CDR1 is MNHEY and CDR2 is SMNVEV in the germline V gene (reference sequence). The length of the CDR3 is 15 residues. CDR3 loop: CASTSGTAGANVLTF. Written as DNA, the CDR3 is TGTGCCAGTACTTCCGGGACAGCTGGGGCCAACGTCCTGACTTTC.

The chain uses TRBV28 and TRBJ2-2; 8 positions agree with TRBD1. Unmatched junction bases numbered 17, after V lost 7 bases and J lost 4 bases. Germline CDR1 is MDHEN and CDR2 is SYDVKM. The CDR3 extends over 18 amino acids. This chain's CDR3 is CASKSPLGTGFFTGELFF. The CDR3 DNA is TGTGCCAGCAAGTCCCCCCTGGGGACAGGTTTCTTCACCGGGGAGCTGTTTTTT. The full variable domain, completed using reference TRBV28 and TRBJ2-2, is DVKVTQSSRYLVKRTGEKVFLECVQDMDHENMFWYRQDPGLGLRLIYFSYDVKMKEKGDIPEGYSVSREKKERFSLILESASTNQTSMYLCASKSPLGTGFFTGELFFGEGSRLTVL.

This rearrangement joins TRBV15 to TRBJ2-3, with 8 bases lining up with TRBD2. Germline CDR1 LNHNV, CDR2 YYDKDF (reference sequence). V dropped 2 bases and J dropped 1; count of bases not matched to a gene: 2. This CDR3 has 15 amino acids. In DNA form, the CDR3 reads TGTGCCACCAGCAGATCGGGGGGGGGCACAGATACGCAGTATTTT. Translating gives CATSRSGGGTDTQYF.

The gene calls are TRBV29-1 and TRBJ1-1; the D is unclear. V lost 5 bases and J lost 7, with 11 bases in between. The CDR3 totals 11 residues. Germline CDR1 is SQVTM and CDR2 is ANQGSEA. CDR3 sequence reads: CSVCSDFEAFF. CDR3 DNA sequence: TGCAGCGTTTGTAGTGACTTTGAAGCTTTCTTT. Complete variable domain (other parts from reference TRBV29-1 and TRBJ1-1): SAVISQKPSRDICQRGTSLTIQCQVDSQVTMMFWYRQQPGQSLTLIATANQGSEATYESGFVIDKFPISRPNLTFSTLTVSNMSPEDSSIYLCSVCSDFEAFFGQGTRLTVV.

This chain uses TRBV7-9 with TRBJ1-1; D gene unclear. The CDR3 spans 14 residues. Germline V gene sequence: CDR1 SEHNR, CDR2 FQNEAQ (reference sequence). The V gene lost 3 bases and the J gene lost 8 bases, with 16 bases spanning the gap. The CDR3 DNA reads TGTGCCAGCAGCTTTAAGGCGGGGAACGGCGAAGCTTTCTTT. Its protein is CASSFKAGNGEAFF.

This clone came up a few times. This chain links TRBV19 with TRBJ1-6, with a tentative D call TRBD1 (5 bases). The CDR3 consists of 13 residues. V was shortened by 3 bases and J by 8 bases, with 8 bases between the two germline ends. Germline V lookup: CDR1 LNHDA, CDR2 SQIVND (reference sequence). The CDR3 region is CASSIQGDSPLHF. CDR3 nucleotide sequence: TGTGCCAGTAGTATTCAGGGTGATTCACCCCTCCACTTT.

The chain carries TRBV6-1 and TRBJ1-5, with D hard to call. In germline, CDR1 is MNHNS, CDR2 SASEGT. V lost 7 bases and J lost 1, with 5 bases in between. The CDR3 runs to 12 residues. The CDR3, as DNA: TGTGCCAGCACAGGAAGCAATCAGCCCCAGCATTTT. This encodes CASTGSNQPQHF.

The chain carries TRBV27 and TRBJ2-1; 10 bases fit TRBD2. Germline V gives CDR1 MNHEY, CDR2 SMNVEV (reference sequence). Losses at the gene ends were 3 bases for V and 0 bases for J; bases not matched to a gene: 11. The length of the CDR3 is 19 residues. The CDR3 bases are TGTGCCAGCAGTTTTTCCCCCCTAGCGGGGGCTATCTCCTACAATGAGCAGTTCTTC. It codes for CASSFSPLAGAISYNEQFF.

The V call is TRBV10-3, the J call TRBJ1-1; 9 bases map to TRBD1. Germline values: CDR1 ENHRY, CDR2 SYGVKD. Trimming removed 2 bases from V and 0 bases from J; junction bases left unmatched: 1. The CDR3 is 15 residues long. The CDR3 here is CAISERDRVNTEAFF. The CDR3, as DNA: TGTGCCATCAGTGAGAGGGACAGGGTGAACACTGAAGCTTTCTTT.

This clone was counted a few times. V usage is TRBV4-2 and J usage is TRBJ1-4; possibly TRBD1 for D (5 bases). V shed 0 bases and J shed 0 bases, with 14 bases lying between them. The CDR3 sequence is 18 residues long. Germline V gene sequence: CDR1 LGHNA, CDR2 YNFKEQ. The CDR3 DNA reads TGTGCCAGCAGCCAAGATGGTCCCACAGGCCCAACTAATGAAAAACTGTTTTTT. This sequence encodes CASSQDGPTGPTNEKLFF.

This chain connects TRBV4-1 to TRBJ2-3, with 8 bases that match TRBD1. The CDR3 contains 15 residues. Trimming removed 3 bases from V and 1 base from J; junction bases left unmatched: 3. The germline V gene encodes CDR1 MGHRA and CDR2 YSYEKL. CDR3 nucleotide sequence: TGCGCCAGCAGCCATCCAGGGGGCGGCACAGATACGCAGTATTTT. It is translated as CASSHPGGGTDTQYF.

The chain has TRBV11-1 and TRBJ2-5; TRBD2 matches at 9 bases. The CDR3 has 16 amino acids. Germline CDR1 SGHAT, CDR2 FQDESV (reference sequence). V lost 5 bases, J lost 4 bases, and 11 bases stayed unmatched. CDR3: CASSPRSGGFIETQYF. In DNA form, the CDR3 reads TGTGCCAGCAGCCCCCGTAGCGGGGGATTCATAGAGACCCAGTACTTC. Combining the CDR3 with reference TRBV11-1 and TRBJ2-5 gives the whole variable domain EAEVAQSPRYKITEKSQAVAFWCDPISGHATLYWYRQILGQGPELLVQFQDESVVDDSQLPKDRFSAERLKGVDSTLKIQPAELGDSAMYLCASSPRSGGFIETQYFGPGTRLLVL.

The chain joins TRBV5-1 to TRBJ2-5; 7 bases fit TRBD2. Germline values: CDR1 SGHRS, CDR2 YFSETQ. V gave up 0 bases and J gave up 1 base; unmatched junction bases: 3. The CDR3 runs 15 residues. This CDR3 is CASSLARTSQETQYF. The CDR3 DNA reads TGCGCCAGCAGCTTGGCGCGGACTAGCCAAGAGACCCAGTACTTC.

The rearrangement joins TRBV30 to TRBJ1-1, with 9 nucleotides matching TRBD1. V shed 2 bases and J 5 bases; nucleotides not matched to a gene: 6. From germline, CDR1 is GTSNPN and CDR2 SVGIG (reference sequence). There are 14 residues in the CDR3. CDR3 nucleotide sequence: TGTGCCTGGAGTCCACAGGGGGCGGGAACTGAAGCTTTCTTT. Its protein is CAWSPQGAGTEAFF.

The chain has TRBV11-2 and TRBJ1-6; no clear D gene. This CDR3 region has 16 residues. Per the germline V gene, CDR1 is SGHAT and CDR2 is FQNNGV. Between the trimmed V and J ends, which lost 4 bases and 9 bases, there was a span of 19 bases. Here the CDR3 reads CASSSSTWIRGSPLHF. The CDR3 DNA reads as TGTGCCAGCAGCTCCTCGACCTGGATAAGAGGTTCACCCCTCCACTTT.

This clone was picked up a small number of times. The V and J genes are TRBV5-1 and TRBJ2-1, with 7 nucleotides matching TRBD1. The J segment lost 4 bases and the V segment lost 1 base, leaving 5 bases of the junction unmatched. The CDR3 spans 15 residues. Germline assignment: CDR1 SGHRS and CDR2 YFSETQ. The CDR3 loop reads CASSLQGTDYNEQFF. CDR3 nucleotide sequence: TGCGCCAGCAGCTTGCAGGGGACAGATTACAATGAGCAGTTCTTC.

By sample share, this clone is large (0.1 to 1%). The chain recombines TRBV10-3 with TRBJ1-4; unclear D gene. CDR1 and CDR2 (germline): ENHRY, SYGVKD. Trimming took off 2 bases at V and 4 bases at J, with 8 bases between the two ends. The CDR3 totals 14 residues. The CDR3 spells CAISEMTSNEKLFF. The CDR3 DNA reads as TGTGCCATCAGTGAGATGACTAGTAATGAAAAACTGTTTTTT.

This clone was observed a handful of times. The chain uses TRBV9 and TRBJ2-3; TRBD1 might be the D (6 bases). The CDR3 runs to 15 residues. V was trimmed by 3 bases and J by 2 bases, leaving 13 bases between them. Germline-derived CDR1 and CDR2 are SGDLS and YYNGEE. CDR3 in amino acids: CASSGTGLDTDTQYF. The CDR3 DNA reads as TGTGCCAGCAGCGGAACAGGGTTGGACACAGATACGCAGTATTTT.

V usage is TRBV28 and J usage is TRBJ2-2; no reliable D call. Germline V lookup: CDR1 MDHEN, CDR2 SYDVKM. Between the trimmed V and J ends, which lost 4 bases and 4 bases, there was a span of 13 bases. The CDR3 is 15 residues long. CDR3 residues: CASSSPPHSTGELFF. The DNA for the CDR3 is TGTGCCAGCAGTTCCCCCCCTCACAGCACCGGGGAGCTGTTTTTT.

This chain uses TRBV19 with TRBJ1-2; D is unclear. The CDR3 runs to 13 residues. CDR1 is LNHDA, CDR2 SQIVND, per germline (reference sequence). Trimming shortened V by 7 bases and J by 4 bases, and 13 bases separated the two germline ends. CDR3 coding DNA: TGTGCCAGTACTCACACAGATGTCTATGGCTACACCTTC. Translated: CASTHTDVYGYTF.

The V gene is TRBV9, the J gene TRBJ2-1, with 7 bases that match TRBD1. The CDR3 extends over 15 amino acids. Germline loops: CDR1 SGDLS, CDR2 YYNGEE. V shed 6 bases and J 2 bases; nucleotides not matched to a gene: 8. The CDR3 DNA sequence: TGTGCCAGCAACCCGGACAGGTCTGCCTACAATGAGCAGTTCTTC. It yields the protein CASNPDRSAYNEQFF. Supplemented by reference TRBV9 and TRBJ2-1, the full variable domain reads DSGVTQTPKHLITATGQRVTLRCSPRSGDLSVYWYQQSLDQGLQFLIQYYNGEERAKGNILERFSAQQFPDLHSELNLSSLELGDSALYFCASNPDRSAYNEQFFGPGTRLTVL.